Shown below are 8 T cell receptor beta chains from a single sample sequenced in a study. TCRdb used MiXCR to reprocess the 5' RACE reads, holding one entry per CDR3 protein. The table lists approximately 50,000 distinct CDR3 sequences, around 21% of them singletons. Treg sorting used a CD4+CD25+CD127-/low gate. The sequenced material came from tumor-infiltrating Tregs sorted from the breast tumor. These receptors were collected from a female donor with breast cancer.

This clonotype was counted only a few times. The J gene is TRBJ2-7, the V gene TRBV9; the D gene is possibly TRBD2 (6 bases). V was cut by 2 bases and J by 6 bases, with 15 bases left in between. Germline CDR1 is SGDLS and CDR2 is YYNGEE. The CDR3 spans 14 residues. CDR3 sequence: CASSVRVAGGEQYF. CDR3 coding DNA: TGTGCCAGCAGCGTCAGGGTCGCCGGGGGCGAGCAGTACTTC.

Regarding this clonotype: The junction differs from germline at one of its ends, possibly a read error. The chain employs TRBV7-2 and TRBJ1-1; 8 bases map to TRBD1. Looked up from germline, CDR1 is SGHTA and CDR2 is FQGNSA. The CDR3 loop spans 13 amino acids. The CDR3 reads CASGRQGISEAFF. The DNA of the CDR3 is TGTGCCAGCGGAAGACAGGGGATCTCTGAAGCCTTCTTT.

The table lists this clonotype with a few counts. The rearrangement links TRBV20-1 to TRBJ2-3; 11 nucleotides match TRBD2. The germline gives CDR1 DFQATT, CDR2 SNEGSKA (reference sequence). J gave up 4 bases and V 0 bases, and 6 bases lay outside the gene matches. CDR3 size: 16 residues. The CDR3 here is CSAREPSGRLPDTQYF. CDR3 DNA sequence: TGCAGTGCTAGAGAACCTAGCGGGAGGCTTCCAGATACGCAGTATTTT.

This clonotype was seen at least ten times. The chain uses TRBV5-1 and TRBJ2-5, with D maybe TRBD2 (5 bases). The CDR3 has 15 amino acids. The germline V and J ends were trimmed by 1 base and 2 bases, with 12 bases remaining between them. Germline V gene data show CDR1 as SGHRS and CDR2 as YFSETQ. The CDR3 region has the DNA TGCGCCAGCAGCTTGTCTTGGCGGAGGCAAGAGACCCAGTACTTC. This encodes CASSLSWRRQETQYF.

This clonotype occurred many times. This sequence joins TRBV6-5 and TRBJ1-5; 7 positions agree with TRBD1. V dropped 6 bases and J dropped 3; count of bases not matched to a gene: 5. The germline gives CDR1 MNHEY, CDR2 SVGAGI. This CDR3 has 14 residues. The CDR3 nucleotides are TGTGCCAGCAGGCCCGGGACAGACAATCAGCCCCAGCATTTT. Translation gives CASRPGTDNQPQHF.

Ten or more counts support this clonotype. The chain carries TRBV29-1 and TRBJ1-2; the D gene is possibly TRBD1 (5 bases). V was cut by 7 bases and J by 2 bases, with 11 bases left in between. Germline lookup yields CDR1 SQVTM and CDR2 ANQGSEA. The CDR3 covers 12 residues. This chain's CDR3 is CSGRDANYGYTF. As DNA, the CDR3 is TGCAGCGGCAGGGATGCGAACTATGGCTACACCTTC.

The chain combines TRBV4-1 with TRBJ2-1; TRBD2 aligns across 10 bases. The V and J ends lost 3 bases and 3 bases, in that order; junction bases with no gene match: 5. The CDR3 is made up of 16 amino acids. The germline CDR1 and CDR2 sequences are MGHRA and YSYEKL. The DNA for the CDR3 is TGCGCCAGCAGCCATCGCGGGACTAGCGTCTACAATGAGCAGTTCTTC. This gives the protein CASSHRGTSVYNEQFF.

This clonotype was seen repeatedly, ten times or more. V and J are TRBV5-1 and TRBJ1-1; a weak D match, TRBD1 (6 bases). Germline V gives CDR1 SGHRS, CDR2 YFSETQ. Deletions cut 2 bases from V and 1 base from J, with 9 bases between. The CDR3 loop spans 14 amino acids. For the CDR3, the DNA is TGCGCCAGCAGCTTTGCGACAGGGAACACTGAAGCTTTCTTT. Translated: CASSFATGNTEAFF.